This paragraph reports one T cell receptor (beta chain). This specimen comes from a study of T cell repertoires in ileal Crohn's disease. Whole-study context: Biopsies of inflamed ileum from the surgical specimen form M0 samples. Around 0.55 micrograms of biopsy DNA per sample underwent TCRB immunosequencing.

The time point: inflamed ileum from the surgical specimen. Method: immunoSEQ multiplex PCR; TCRdb's copy keeps in-frame clones and lacks some. The sample has 8,000 to 9,500 clones; around 85% are singletons. Trimming stripped 4 bases from V and 0 bases from J, with 5 bases between. The CDR3 extends over 13 amino acids. Germline CDR1 and CDR2: MRHNA and SNTAGT. The source material was ileal tissue. The sequence was obtained from an adult with Crohn's disease. The chain employs TRBV6-4 and TRBJ2-3; D might be TRBD1 or TRBD2, each matching 5 bases. The CDR3 sequence is CASSGDSTDTQYF. Here the CDR3 DNA reads TGTGCCAGCAGTGGGGACAGCACAGATACGCAGTATTTT.